This record covers a single TCR beta chain. Clones were read by immunoSEQ multiplex PCR, and TCRdb kept only the in-frame ones, dropping some. Here the sample spans under 200,000 clones, 85% to 95% being singletons. The data originate from a study of shared clonotypes between healthy human individuals. V lost 6 bases and J lost 5; bases outside the gene matches: 6. This CDR3 is built from 14 residues. Germline V lookup: CDR1 KGHSH, CDR2 LQKENI. Material for sequencing was naive CD4+ T cells sorted from blood. The subset: CD45RA+ positively selected. This chain joins TRBV18 and TRBJ2-7, with 11 bases that match TRBD2. This clonotype was sampled from a woman younger than 45 in good health. Here the CDR3 reads CASSRLAGMDEQYF. The CDR3 region has the DNA TGTGCCAGCTCTCGACTAGCGGGAATGGACGAGCAGTACTTC.